This passage covers 8 T cell receptor beta chains from one sample sequenced in a study of early T cells in non-severe SARS-CoV-2 infection. TCRdb redid the calling of the 5' RACE reads with MiXCR, one entry per CDR3 protein. The data contain over 85,000 distinct CDR3 sequences, around 16% of them seen just once; the ten biggest clones take up 1.3%. The specimen was whole blood. The receptor set was obtained from an adult who was a healthcare worker with PCR-confirmed SARS-CoV-2 infection or an uninfected control (not recorded which).

The gene calls are TRBV6-5 and TRBJ1-1; a possible D gene is TRBD1 (5 bases). CDR3 length: 14 residues. Trimming pared 2 bases from V and 5 bases from J, leaving 12 bases between. Germline V gives CDR1 MNHEY, CDR2 SVGAGI. The CDR3 protein is CASSYRTQGTEAFF. Written as DNA, the CDR3 is TGTGCCAGCAGTTACCGGACCCAGGGAACTGAAGCTTTCTTT.

This clonotype was recorded at least ten times. The chain joins TRBV4-3 to TRBJ2-3; D is perhaps TRBD1 or TRBD2 (5 bases each). V lost 8 bases, J lost 1 base, and 19 bases lay in between. The CDR3 has 16 amino acids. The germline V gene has CDR1 LGHNA and CDR2 YSLEER. This chain's CDR3 is CASSGRRGEGTDTQYF. The CDR3 DNA sequence: TGCGCCAGCTCTGGAAGAAGGGGAGAGGGCACAGATACGCAGTATTTT.

The chain uses TRBV6-6 and TRBJ2-6; D not resolved. The V end lost 6 bases, the J end lost 0 bases, and 24 bases lay between the germline ends. The germline V gene has CDR1 MNHNY and CDR2 SVGAGI (reference sequence). The CDR3 sequence is 20 residues long. Written as DNA, the CDR3 is TGTGCCAGCAGCCGAGAGATGACGATTGTTGGTTTCTCTGGGGCCAACGTCCTGACTTTC. This sequence encodes CASSREMTIVGFSGANVLTF.

This clonotype was counted a single time. The limits of the CDR3 on the DNA are not certain, so only TCRdb's listed CDR3 is given. This rearrangement joins TRBV28 to TRBJ2-7; no DNA check was done on the table's D call, TRBD1. Germline CDR1 is MDHEN and CDR2 is SYDVKM. The CDR3 is made up of 13 amino acids, end residues included. The CDR3 loop is CASILGGTHEQYF.

In this sample, this clonotype turned up a few times. The chain has TRBV20-1 and TRBJ2-5; weak D call: TRBD2 (6 bases). The CDR3 totals 13 residues. V was pared by 6 bases and J by 4 bases, with 15 bases between. CDR1 and CDR2 from the germline V gene are DFQATT and SNEGSKA (reference sequence). CDR3 protein: CSAFGGALETQYF. The CDR3 bases are TGCAGTGCATTCGGGGGAGCTCTAGAGACCCAGTACTTC.

This clonotype was seen at least ten times. This rearrangement joins TRBV7-9 to TRBJ1-1; tentatively, D is TRBD1 (5 bases). The CDR3 has 13 amino acids. V was cut by 9 bases and J by 2 bases, with 13 bases left in between. Germline values: CDR1 SEHNR, CDR2 FQNEAQ (reference sequence). The DNA of the CDR3 is TGTGCCAGGGAACCGACAGACAACACTGAAGCTTTCTTT. Its protein is CAREPTDNTEAFF.

In this sample, this clonotype turned up a few times. This sequence joins TRBV15 and TRBJ2-1, with 7 bases matching TRBD2. Germline CDR1 LNHNV, CDR2 YYDKDF (reference sequence). Trimming at V came to 3 bases and at J to 6 bases, leaving 8 bases not matched to a gene. The CDR3 has 15 residues. The CDR3 here is CATSSGGSLSNEQFF. The CDR3 nucleotides are TGTGCCACCAGCAGTGGCGGGAGTCTCAGCAATGAGCAGTTCTTC.

The chain couples TRBV27 to TRBJ2-1; D is ambiguous. Germline V CDR1 and CDR2: MNHEY, SMNVEV (reference sequence). Deletions cut 0 bases from V and 6 bases from J, with 9 bases between. The CDR3 is 14 residues long. The CDR3 DNA is TGTGCCAGCAGTTTATCCGCCGGGCGCAATGAGCAGTTCTTC. Amino acid sequence: CASSLSAGRNEQFF.